These 10 T cell receptor beta chains were all obtained from the same sample, sequenced in a study of shared clonotypes between healthy human individuals. Clones were sequenced by immunoSEQ multiplex PCR, and TCRdb holds only the in-frame ones, with some missing. The repertoire holds about 1 million clones, with more than 65% as singletons. The sample consisted of memory CD4+ T cells sorted from blood. Subset in this sample: CD45RA-negative fraction. The source is a man aged 18 to 30 in good health.

V usage is TRBV28 and J usage is TRBJ1-5, with D possibly matching TRBD1 (6 bases). Germline V gene sequence: CDR1 MDHEN, CDR2 SYDVKM. Trimming left V 3 bases short and J 6 bases short, with 15 bases between. CDR3 size: 15 residues. This CDR3 is CASSFDRLIGQPQHF. DNA of the CDR3: TGTGCCAGCAGTTTCGACAGGTTAATAGGTCAGCCCCAGCATTTT.

The chain has TRBV11-2 and TRBJ1-5; 12 nucleotides match TRBD1. The trim removed 4 bases at V and 3 bases at J, leaving 7 bases unmatched. Germline CDR1 reads SGHAT; CDR2 reads FQNNGV. This CDR3 is built from 17 residues. For the CDR3, the DNA is TGTGCCAGCAGCTCATCCCGGGACAGGGGGCTCAATCAGCCCCAGCATTTT. This encodes CASSSSRDRGLNQPQHF.

The chain links TRBV27 to TRBJ2-7; the match to TRBD1 covers 10 bases. Germline CDR1 reads MNHEY; CDR2 reads SMNVEV (reference sequence). The CDR3 spans 17 residues. Trimming at V came to 3 bases and at J to 1 base, leaving 9 bases not matched to a gene. The CDR3 loop is CASSFHGKGQGSYEQYF. In DNA, the CDR3 is TGTGCCAGCAGTTTTCACGGCAAGGGACAGGGGTCCTACGAGCAGTACTTC.

The chain has TRBV19 and TRBJ2-3; 9 nucleotides agree with TRBD1. This CDR3 spans 15 amino acids. CDR1 LNHDA and CDR2 SQIVND come from the germline V gene (reference sequence). J gave up 3 bases and V 4 bases, and 5 bases lay outside the gene matches. CDR3 residues: CASSKQGARTDTQYF. CDR3 in DNA: TGTGCCAGTAGTAAACAGGGGGCGAGGACAGATACGCAGTATTTT.

The chain combines TRBV4-1 with TRBJ1-3, with D unclear. With 1 base removed from V and 3 bases from J, the gap between germline ends came to 7 bases. Germline V lookup: CDR1 MGHRA, CDR2 YSYEKL. The CDR3 totals 14 residues. The DNA for the CDR3 is TGCGCCAGCAGCCAAGGGACGGTTGGAAACACCATATATTTT. It specifies CASSQGTVGNTIYF.

V and J are TRBV28 and TRBJ1-5; 8 bases map to TRBD1. Germline V CDR1 and CDR2: MDHEN, SYDVKM. J was trimmed by 6 bases and V by 6 bases; bases with no gene match: 7. This CDR3 comprises 14 residues. CDR3 DNA: TGTGCCAGCAGAGGAGACAGGGGACTTCAGCCCCAGCATTTT. It yields the protein CASRGDRGLQPQHF.

V is TRBV9 and J is TRBJ1-1; D may be TRBD1 (5 bases). CDR1 is SGDLS, CDR2 YYNGEE, per germline. Trimming took 2 bases from V and 5 from J, leaving 13 bases between them. This CDR3 region has 14 residues. This CDR3 reads CASSVGPYPTEAFF. The CDR3 DNA sequence: TGTGCCAGCAGCGTGGGACCATACCCAACTGAAGCTTTCTTT.

This clone was counted a single time. The rearrangement uses TRBV5-1 and TRBJ2-1; 7 nucleotides line up with TRBD2. Germline values: CDR1 SGHRS, CDR2 YFSETQ. V trimming: 3 bases; J trimming: 2 bases; junction bases outside the gene matches: 5. The CDR3 contains 15 residues. In nucleotides, the CDR3 is TGCGCCAGCAGCTCGGCTAGCGGCACCTACAATGAGCAGTTCTTC. This gives the protein CASSSASGTYNEQFF.

This clone has a single count. The rearrangement uses TRBV18 and TRBJ2-5; a weak D match, TRBD2 (5 bases). V lost 9 bases to trimming and J lost 4 bases, with 21 bases between them. CDR3 length equals 15 residues. CDR1 is KGHSH and CDR2 is LQKENI in the germline V gene. In DNA, the CDR3 is TGTGCCAGTTCCGGAGGTAGCTCTCTCTCAGAGACCCAGTACTTC. It specifies CASSGGSSLSETQYF.

The chain links TRBV6-6 to TRBJ2-5; 8 positions agree with TRBD2. The CDR3 is made up of 16 amino acids. The V segment lost 6 bases and the J segment 2 bases; nucleotides outside the gene matches: 11. CDR1 and CDR2 (germline): MNHNY, SVGAGI (reference sequence). The CDR3 is CASRTQLAGDQETQYF. Here the CDR3 DNA reads TGTGCCAGCAGAACCCAGCTAGCGGGCGATCAAGAGACCCAGTACTTC.